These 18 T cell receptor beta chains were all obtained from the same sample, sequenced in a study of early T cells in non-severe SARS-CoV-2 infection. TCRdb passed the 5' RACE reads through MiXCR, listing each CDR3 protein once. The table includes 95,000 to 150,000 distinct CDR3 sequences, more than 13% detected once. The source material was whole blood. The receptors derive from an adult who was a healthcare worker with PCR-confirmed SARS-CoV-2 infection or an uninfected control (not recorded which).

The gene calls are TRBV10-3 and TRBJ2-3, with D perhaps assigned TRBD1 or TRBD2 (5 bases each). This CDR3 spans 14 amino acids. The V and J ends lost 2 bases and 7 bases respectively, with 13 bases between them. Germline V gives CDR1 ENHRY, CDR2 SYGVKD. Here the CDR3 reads CAISEGGTLNTQYF. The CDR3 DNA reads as TGTGCCATCAGTGAGGGGGGAACGCTTAATACGCAGTATTTT.

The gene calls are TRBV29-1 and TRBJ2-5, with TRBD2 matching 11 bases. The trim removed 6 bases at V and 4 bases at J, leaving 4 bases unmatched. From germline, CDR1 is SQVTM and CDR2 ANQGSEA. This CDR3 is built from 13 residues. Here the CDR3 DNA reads TGCAGCGTGGGCGGGACTAGCGGAGAGACCCAGTACTTC. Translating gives CSVGGTSGETQYF.

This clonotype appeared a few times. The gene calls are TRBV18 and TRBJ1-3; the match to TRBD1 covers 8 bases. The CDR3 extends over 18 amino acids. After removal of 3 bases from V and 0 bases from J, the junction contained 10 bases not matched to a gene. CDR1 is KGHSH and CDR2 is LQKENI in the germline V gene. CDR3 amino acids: CASSPGQALLYSGNTIYF. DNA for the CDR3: TGTGCCAGCTCACCGGGACAGGCCCTCCTTTACTCTGGAAACACCATATATTTT.

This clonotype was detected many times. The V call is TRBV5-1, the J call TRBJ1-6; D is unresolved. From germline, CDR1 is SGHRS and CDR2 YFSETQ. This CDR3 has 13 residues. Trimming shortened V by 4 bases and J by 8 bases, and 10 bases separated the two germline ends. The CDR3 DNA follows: TGCGCCAGCAGCAGAAGGGTCGATTCACCCCTCCACTTT. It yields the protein CASSRRVDSPLHF.

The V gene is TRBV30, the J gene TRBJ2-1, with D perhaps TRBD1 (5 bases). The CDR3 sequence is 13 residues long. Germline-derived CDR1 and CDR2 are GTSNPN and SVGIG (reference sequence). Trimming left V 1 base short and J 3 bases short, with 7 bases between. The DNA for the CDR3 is TGTGCCTGGAGTGGTCAGGGCTACAATGAGCAGTTCTTC. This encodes CAWSGQGYNEQFF. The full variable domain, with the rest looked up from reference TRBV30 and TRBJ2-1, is SQTIHQWPATLVQPVGSPLSLECTVEGTSNPNLYWYRQAAGRGLQLLFYSVGIGQISSEVPQNLSASRPQDRQFILSSKKLLLSDSGFYLCAWSGQGYNEQFFGPGTRLTVL.

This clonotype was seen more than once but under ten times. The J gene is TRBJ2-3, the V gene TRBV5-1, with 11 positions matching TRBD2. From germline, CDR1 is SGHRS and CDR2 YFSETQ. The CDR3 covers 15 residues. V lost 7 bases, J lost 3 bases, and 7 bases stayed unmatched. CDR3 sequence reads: CASYPSGGLTDTQYF. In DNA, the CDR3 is TGCGCCAGCTATCCTAGCGGGGGGCTGACAGATACGCAGTATTTT.

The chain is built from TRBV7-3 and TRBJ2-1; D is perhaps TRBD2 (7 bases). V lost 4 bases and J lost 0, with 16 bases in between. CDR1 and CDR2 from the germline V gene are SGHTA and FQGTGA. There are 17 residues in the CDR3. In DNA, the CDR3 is TGTGCCAGCAGCTCTGGGGGCGGGGGAGGCTCCTACAATGAGCAGTTCTTC. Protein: CASSSGGGGGSYNEQFF.

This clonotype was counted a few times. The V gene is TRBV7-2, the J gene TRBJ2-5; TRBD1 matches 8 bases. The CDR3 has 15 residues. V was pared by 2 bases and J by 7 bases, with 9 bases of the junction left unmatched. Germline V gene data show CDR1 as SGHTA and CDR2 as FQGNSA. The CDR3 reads CASSLLQGVFRTQYF. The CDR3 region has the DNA TGTGCCAGCAGCTTATTACAGGGGGTTTTTAGGACCCAGTACTTC.

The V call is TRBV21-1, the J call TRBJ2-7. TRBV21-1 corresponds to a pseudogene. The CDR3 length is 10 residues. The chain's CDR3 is CASGKDEQYF. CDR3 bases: TGTGCCAGCGGGAAGGACGAGCAGTACTTC.

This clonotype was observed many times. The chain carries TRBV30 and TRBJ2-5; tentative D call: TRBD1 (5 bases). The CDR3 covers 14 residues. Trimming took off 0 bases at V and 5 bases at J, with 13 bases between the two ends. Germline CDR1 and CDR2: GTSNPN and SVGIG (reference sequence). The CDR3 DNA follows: TGTGCCTGGAGTGTATTAGGGGTAGGGGAGACCCAGTACTTC. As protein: CAWSVLGVGETQYF.

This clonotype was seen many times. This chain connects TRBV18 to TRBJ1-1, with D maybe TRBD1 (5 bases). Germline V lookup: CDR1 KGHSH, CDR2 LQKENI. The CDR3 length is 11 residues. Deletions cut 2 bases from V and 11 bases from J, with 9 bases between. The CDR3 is CASSPGAGAFF. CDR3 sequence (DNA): TGTGCCAGCTCACCAGGGGCGGGCGCTTTCTTT.

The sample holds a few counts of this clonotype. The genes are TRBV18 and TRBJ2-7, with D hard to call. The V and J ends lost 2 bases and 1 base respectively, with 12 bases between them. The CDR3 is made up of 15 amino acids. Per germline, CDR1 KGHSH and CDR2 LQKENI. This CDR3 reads CASSPTGIGSYEQYF. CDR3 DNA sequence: TGTGCCAGCTCACCAACCGGAATAGGGTCCTACGAGCAGTACTTC. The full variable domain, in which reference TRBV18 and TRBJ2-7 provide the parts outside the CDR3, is NAGVMQNPRHLVRRRGQEARLRCSPMKGHSHVYWYRQLPEEGLKFMVYLQKENIIDESGMPKERFSAEFPKEGPSILRIQQVVRGDSAAYFCASSPTGIGSYEQYFGPGTRLTVT.

The DNA of the CDR3 is TGTGCCAGCAGCCCTACAGGGCCGGAGACCCAGTACTTC. Protein product: CASSPTGPETQYF. This chain links TRBV5-5 with TRBJ2-5; the D gene is possibly TRBD1 (6 bases). Looked up from germline, CDR1 is SGHKS and CDR2 is YYEKEE (reference sequence). The V end was cut by 4 bases, the J end by 5 bases, with 12 bases between. There are 13 residues in the CDR3.

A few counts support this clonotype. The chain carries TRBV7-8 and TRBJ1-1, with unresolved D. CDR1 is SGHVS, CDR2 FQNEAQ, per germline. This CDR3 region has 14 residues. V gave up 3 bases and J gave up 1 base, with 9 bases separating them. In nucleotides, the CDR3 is TGTGCCAGCAGCTTTTCGCCGAAGAACACTGAAGCTTTCTTT. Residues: CASSFSPKNTEAFF.

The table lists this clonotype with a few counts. The CDR3 loop is CASSTPVDLEAFF. The CDR3 coding sequence is TGTGCCAGCAGTACCCCGGTAGACCTTGAAGCTTTCTTT. The chain is built from TRBV6-6 and TRBJ1-1; D remains unclear. This CDR3 comprises 13 residues. V lost 5 bases, J lost 7 bases, and 14 bases lay in between. Germline V CDR1 and CDR2: MNHNY, SVGAGI (reference sequence).

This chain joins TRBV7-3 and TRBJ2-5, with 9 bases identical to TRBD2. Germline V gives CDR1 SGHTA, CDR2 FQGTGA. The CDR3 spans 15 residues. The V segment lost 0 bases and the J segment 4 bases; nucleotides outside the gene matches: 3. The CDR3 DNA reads TGTGCCAGCAGCTTAACTAGCGGGGGAAGAGAGACCCAGTACTTC. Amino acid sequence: CASSLTSGGRETQYF. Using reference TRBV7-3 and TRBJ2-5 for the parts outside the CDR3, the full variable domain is GAGVSQTPSNKVTEKGKYVELRCDPISGHTALYWYRQSLGQGPEFLIYFQGTGAADDSGLPNDRFFAVRPEGSVSTLKIQRTERGDSAVYLCASSLTSGGRETQYFGPGTRLLVL.

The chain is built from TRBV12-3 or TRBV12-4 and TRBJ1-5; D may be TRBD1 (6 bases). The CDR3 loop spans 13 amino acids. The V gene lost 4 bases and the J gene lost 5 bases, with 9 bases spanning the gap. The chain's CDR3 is CASSYSGDQPQHF. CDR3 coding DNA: TGTGCCAGCAGTTATTCAGGGGATCAGCCCCAGCATTTT.

DNA of the CDR3: TGCAGTGTTCTAGCGTCTAAAGAGACCCAGTACTTC. This encodes CSVLASKETQYF. This chain connects TRBV20-1 to TRBJ2-5; tentative D call: TRBD2 (6 bases). V was pared by 7 bases and J by 3 bases, with 12 bases between. Germline lookup yields CDR1 DFQATT and CDR2 SNEGSKA (reference sequence). CDR3 length: 12 residues.